The clone carrying this T cell receptor (beta chain) was observed once. The sample originates from a study of OX40 agonist ivuxolimab in advanced cancers. Profiled with immunoSEQ multiplex PCR; TCRdb holds only in-frame clones, not every one. The table shows about 69,000 clones, with 90% occurring only once. Per germline, CDR1 MDHEN and CDR2 SYDVKM. Between the trimmed V and J ends, which lost 4 bases and 2 bases, there was a span of 14 bases. The CDR3 is 15 residues long. This sample comprised CD4+ or CD8+ T cells sorted from blood, obtained in a trial of the OX40 agonist ivuxolimab. The chain employs TRBV28 and TRBJ1-2, with D uncertain. The sequence was obtained from an adult with an advanced solid tumor such as melanoma, head and neck, liver or kidney cancer. In nucleotides, the CDR3 is TGTGCCAGCAGTTCGGGCACCTCAAGGAACTATGGCTACACCTTC. Amino acid sequence: CASSSGTSRNYGYTF.